This entry lists 20 T cell receptor beta chains sequenced from one sample in a study of cytomegalovirus exposure and HLA in healthy donors. The PCR made use of 60 Vbeta and 13 Jbeta primers. The assay was immunoSEQ multiplex PCR, and TCRdb's table has in-frame clones only and misses some. The sample totals 150,000 to 200,000 clones. Source material: PBMCs. The receptors originated from a woman aged 18-29 years in good health and CMV-seropositive.

The chain carries TRBV4-1 and TRBJ1-2, with a weak D call TRBD1 (6 bases). The CDR3 has 16 amino acids. Germline V gene data show CDR1 as MGHRA and CDR2 as YSYEKL. Trimming removed 1 base at V and 4 bases at J, with 16 bases between. CDR3 region: CASSQGIRGAGYGYTF. The CDR3 bases are TGCGCCAGCAGCCAAGGGATTCGGGGGGCAGGCTATGGCTACACCTTC.

The chain recombines TRBV5-1 with TRBJ2-7; 7 nucleotides line up with TRBD1. The length of the CDR3 is 16 residues. With 4 bases clipped from V and 0 bases from J, the junction kept 10 bases outside the gene matches. CDR1 is SGHRS and CDR2 is YFSETQ in the germline V gene. CDR3 amino acids: CASSLHNRGRSYEQYF. For the CDR3, the DNA is TGCGCCAGCAGCCTCCACAACAGGGGTCGCTCCTACGAGCAGTACTTC.

The gene calls are TRBV7-2 and TRBJ1-5; D remains unclear. This CDR3 spans 14 amino acids. Germline values: CDR1 SGHTA, CDR2 FQGNSA. Trimming pared 0 bases from V and 0 bases from J, leaving 3 bases between. The CDR3 protein is CASSLAYSNQPQHF. The CDR3 DNA sequence: TGTGCCAGCAGCTTAGCGTATAGCAATCAGCCCCAGCATTTT.

The J gene is TRBJ2-5, the V gene TRBV4-1; TRBD2 matches at 10 bases. The V and J ends lost 0 bases and 5 bases, in that order; junction bases with no gene match: 6. The CDR3 runs to 16 residues. The V gene's germline CDR1 is MGHRA and CDR2 YSYEKL. DNA of the CDR3: TGCGCCAGCAGCCAAGATTGGGCTAGCGGGAGTGAGACCCAGTACTTC. Protein: CASSQDWASGSETQYF.

The chain employs TRBV7-2 and TRBJ2-1, with TRBD2 as a possible D gene (5 bases). V lost 3 bases to trimming and J lost 4 bases, with 7 bases between them. The CDR3 loop spans 13 amino acids. Germline CDR1 and CDR2: SGHTA and FQGNSA. In DNA form, the CDR3 reads TGTGCCAGCAGCTTTGCGGGTTACAATGAGCAGTTCTTC. Its translation is CASSFAGYNEQFF.

The rearrangement joins TRBV30 to TRBJ2-1; no firm D call. Germline CDR1 is GTSNPN and CDR2 is SVGIG (reference sequence). The CDR3 is 11 amino acids. V was cut by 0 bases and J by 5 bases, with 2 bases left in between. In nucleotides, the CDR3 is TGTGCCTGGAGTGTCGACAATGAGCAGTTCTTC. It encodes CAWSVDNEQFF.

This sequence joins TRBV10-3 and TRBJ2-5; tentatively, D is TRBD1 (6 bases). With the DNA end fitting TRBJ2-7 better, the J assignment may be wrong. Germline lookup yields CDR1 ENHRY and CDR2 SYGVKD. This CDR3 region has 15 residues. In nucleotides, the CDR3 is TGTGCCATCAGTGAGTCGGGGGCTGGGTCCTACGAGCAGTACTTC. This codes for CAISESGAGSYEQYF.

The chain carries TRBV5-1 and TRBJ2-3; 13 bases are shared with TRBD2. In germline, CDR1 is SGHRS, CDR2 YFSETQ. Trimming cost V 5 bases and J 4 bases; bases outside gene matches: 7. The CDR3 has 16 residues. The CDR3 DNA reads TGCGCCAGCAGGTCGACTAGCGGGGGGAGCGCAGATACGCAGTATTTT. Protein product: CASRSTSGGSADTQYF.

The genes are TRBV19 and TRBJ1-1; TRBD1 agrees at 9 bases. Germline trimming cut 0 bases from V and 6 bases from J; bases unmatched to any gene: 5. The CDR3 spans 15 residues. From germline, CDR1 is LNHDA and CDR2 SQIVND (reference sequence). The DNA for the CDR3 is TGTGCCAGTAGTATAGATACAGGGGGCGCGTCTGAAGCTTTCTTT. Translated, it gives CASSIDTGGASEAFF.

The rearrangement uses TRBV27 and TRBJ1-1; 9 bases match TRBD1. V was pared by 2 bases and J by 4 bases, with 11 bases of the junction left unmatched. Germline CDR1 and CDR2: MNHEY and SMNVEV (reference sequence). The CDR3 loop spans 17 amino acids. CDR3 DNA sequence: TGTGCCAGCAGTTTAATCCCGGGACAGGGCAAGGGCACTGAAGCTTTCTTT. It codes for CASSLIPGQGKGTEAFF.

This chain links TRBV5-1 with TRBJ2-1, with 11 bases matching TRBD2. J gave up 6 bases and V 5 bases, and 10 bases lay outside the gene matches. CDR3 length: 16 residues. CDR1 and CDR2 from the germline V gene are SGHRS and YFSETQ. The CDR3 DNA sequence: TGCGCCAGCAGTCCACCGCTAGCGGGGGGATTCAATGAGCAGTTCTTC. Encoded protein: CASSPPLAGGFNEQFF. The whole variable domain, filled in from reference TRBV5-1 and TRBJ2-1, reads KAGVTQTPRYLIKTRGQQVTLSCSPISGHRSVSWYQQTPGQGLQFLFEYFSETQRNKGNFPGRFSGRQFSNSRSEMNVSTLELGDSALYLCASSPPLAGGFNEQFFGPGTRLTVL.

The J gene is TRBJ1-5, the V gene TRBV19; D not certain. This CDR3 contains 14 residues. CDR1 is LNHDA and CDR2 is SQIVND in the germline V gene (reference sequence). Between the trimmed V and J ends, which lost 3 bases and 7 bases, there was a span of 13 bases. CDR3 DNA: TGTGCCAGTAGTATTTCGGGTTTAGAGCAGCCCCAGCATTTT. Residues: CASSISGLEQPQHF.

The chain uses TRBV7-9 and TRBJ2-5; maybe TRBD1 (6 bases). CDR1 and CDR2 from the germline V gene are SEHNR and FQNEAQ (reference sequence). The CDR3 has 16 amino acids. V lost 3 bases and J 5 bases, leaving 19 bases between the germline ends. The CDR3 nucleotides are TGTGCCAGCAGCTTGGAGGTACTGGGGGCTCTGGAGACCCAGTACTTC. Protein product: CASSLEVLGALETQYF.

The chain couples TRBV6-1 to TRBJ1-3, with 8 bases fitting TRBD1. V trimming: 4 bases; J trimming: 4 bases; junction bases outside the gene matches: 18. Germline V gene sequence: CDR1 MNHNS, CDR2 SASEGT. The length of the CDR3 is 19 residues. In DNA form, the CDR3 reads TGTGCCAGCAGTGGGGCGTTTCTAGGGACAGGAGGTTCCGGAAACACCATATATTTT. It translates to CASSGAFLGTGGSGNTIYF.

The genes are TRBV2 and TRBJ2-7; 8 nucleotides align to TRBD2. This CDR3 contains 15 residues. The V segment lost 7 bases and the J segment 5 bases; nucleotides outside the gene matches: 13. CDR1 SNHLY and CDR2 FYNNEI come from the germline V gene. CDR3 DNA: TGTGCCAGCACCTCGGGGTCAGCGGGAGAGGACGAGCAGTACTTC. Residues: CASTSGSAGEDEQYF. Full variable domain (remainder filled in from reference TRBV2 and TRBJ2-7): EPEVTQTPSHQVTQMGQEVILRCVPISNHLYFYWYRQILGQKVEFLVSFYNNEISEKSEIFDDQFSVERPDGSNFTLKIRSTKLEDSAMYFCASTSGSAGEDEQYFGPGTRLTVT.

J is TRBJ2-3 and V is TRBV7-3; 11 positions match TRBD1. Germline-derived CDR1 and CDR2 are SGHTA and FQGTGA. The CDR3 runs to 16 residues. Trimming took 5 bases from V and 4 from J; bases not matched to a gene: 8. This CDR3 reads CASSKGGQGVADTQYF. As DNA, the CDR3 is TGTGCCAGCAGCAAAGGGGGACAGGGGGTAGCAGATACGCAGTATTTT.

This chain connects TRBV5-1 to TRBJ1-5, with D possibly TRBD1 on 5 matching bases. The CDR3 contains 14 residues. In germline, CDR1 is SGHRS, CDR2 YFSETQ. With 0 bases removed from V and 3 bases from J, the gap between germline ends came to 7 bases. The CDR3 DNA is TGCGCCAGCAGCTTGGAGGGGTACAATCAGCCCCAGCATTTT. Translated, it gives CASSLEGYNQPQHF.

The V gene is TRBV29-1, the J gene TRBJ2-2; TRBD2 matches 10 bases. V was clipped by 4 bases and J by 0 bases; unmatched bases: 5. Germline V gives CDR1 SQVTM, CDR2 ANQGSEA. The CDR3 extends over 16 amino acids. The CDR3, as DNA: TGCAGCGTTGTAGAGCGGGAGGGCCCGAACACCGGGGAGCTGTTTTTT. This sequence encodes CSVVEREGPNTGELFF.

This chain connects TRBV4-3 to TRBJ1-4; no clear D. Germline CDR1 and CDR2: LGHNA and YSLEER. The CDR3 contains 16 residues. V was cut by 0 bases and J by 8 bases, with 16 bases left in between. In DNA form, the CDR3 reads TGCGCCAGCAGCCAAGATTCGCCGACTGTTCGGGAAAAACTGTTTTTT. It encodes CASSQDSPTVREKLFF.

This sequence joins TRBV19 and TRBJ2-1; 8 positions match TRBD2. The ends lost 5 bases at V and 3 bases at J; junction bases unmatched: 9. The germline V gene has CDR1 LNHDA and CDR2 SQIVND (reference sequence). The CDR3 length is 16 residues. CDR3 sequence (DNA): TGTGCCAGTAGTTCTTCAGGGACTAGAGTCTACAATGAGCAGTTCTTC. Protein sequence: CASSSSGTRVYNEQFF.